The clone carrying this TCR beta chain was seen only once. Its antigen is not identified. The data were taken from a study of shared clonotypes between healthy human individuals. Study-wide results and limits: In having few donors, the study represented limited genetic and exposure-history diversity.

Naive CD8 cells comprised CD45RO-negative, CCR7-positively selected cells, excluding terminally differentiated effector memory CD45RA+ cells. Adults of Caucasian background living in Nashville, Tennessee made up all donors. Germline V gene lookup returns CDR1 SNHLY and CDR2 FYNNEI. The CDR3 contains 12 residues. V lost 6 bases to trimming and J lost 1 base, with 6 bases between them. 200 to 250 ng DNA, 30,000 or so T cell genomes, went into each sorted-subset replicate PCR. The data were produced by immunoSEQ multiplex PCR, yet TCRdb's version contains in-frame clones alone and is incomplete. The sample yields millions of clones, about 92% seen once.

The V gene is TRBV2, the J gene TRBJ1-1; possibly TRBD1 for D (6 bases). The specimen sequenced was naive CD8+ T cells from PBMCs. This TCR was sampled from a man younger than 35 in good health. Some clones in this sample may be carry-over from other donors' samples. As DNA, the CDR3 is TGTGCCAGCAGGACAGGGAACACTGAAGCTTTCTTT. Protein: CASRTGNTEAFF.